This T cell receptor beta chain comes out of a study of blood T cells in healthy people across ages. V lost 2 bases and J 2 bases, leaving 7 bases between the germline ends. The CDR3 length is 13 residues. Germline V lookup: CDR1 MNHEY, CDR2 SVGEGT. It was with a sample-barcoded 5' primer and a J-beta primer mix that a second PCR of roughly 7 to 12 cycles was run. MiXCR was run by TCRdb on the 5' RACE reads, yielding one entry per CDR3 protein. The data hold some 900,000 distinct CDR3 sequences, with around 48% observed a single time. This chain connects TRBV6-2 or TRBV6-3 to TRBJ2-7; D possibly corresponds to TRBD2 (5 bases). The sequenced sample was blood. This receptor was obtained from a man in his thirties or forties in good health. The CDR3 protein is CASSYTGTYEQYF. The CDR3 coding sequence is TGTGCCAGCAGTTACACGGGAACCTACGAGCAGTACTTC.